This paragraph reports one T cell receptor beta chain. Its antigen remains unidentified. This CDR3 contains 15 residues. The V and J ends lost 3 bases and 0 bases respectively, with 11 bases between them. The germline V gene has CDR1 ENHRY and CDR2 SYGVKD. The sample comes from a study of T cell responses to AZD1222 COVID-19 vaccine. Broader study findings: With dominance at 160-218 and 743-854, vaccine-associated CD4 TCRs spanned spike. Recipients of AZD1222 seropositive at baseline numbered only 6 or 7. Spike-specific TCR breadth and depth went up after people got two AZD1222 doses. It was only after the peak T cell response that any repertoires were sampled.

Only in-frame clones appear in the TCRdb table, and some are missing; sequencing was by immunoSEQ multiplex PCR. Here the sample spans about 100,000 clones, about 88% being singletons. The origin of this receptor is an adult in good health. The chain links TRBV10-3 to TRBJ2-5; D gene ambiguous. The sample here was peripheral blood, taken on day 0 of AZD1222 vaccination. CDR3 loop: CAISESERYQETQYF. Written as DNA, the CDR3 is TGTGCCATCAGTGAATCCGAGAGATACCAAGAGACCCAGTACTTC.